The 14 T cell receptor beta chains presented below share a single source sample, sequenced in a study of shared clonotypes between healthy human individuals. Using immunoSEQ multiplex PCR, the repertoire was profiled, and TCRdb retains in-frame clones only, with some absent. The sample has about 230,000 clones, approximately 65% seen once. Sequencing used memory CD4+ T cells sorted from blood. Subset given: CD45RA-negative fraction. The receptors here all came from a man aged 30 to 39 in good health.

The rearrangement joins TRBV5-1 to TRBJ2-1; 10 bases are a match to TRBD1. This CDR3 spans 14 amino acids. V trimming: 4 bases; J trimming: 9 bases; junction bases outside the gene matches: 7. CDR1 and CDR2 (germline): SGHRS, YFSETQ. The chain's CDR3 is CASSGRDRGLEQFF. In DNA form, the CDR3 reads TGCGCCAGCAGCGGCCGGGACAGGGGTCTTGAGCAGTTCTTC.

This clone has a handful of counts. The chain combines TRBV5-6 with TRBJ2-3, with D possibly called TRBD1 or TRBD2 (5 bases each). V lost 0 bases and J 0 bases, leaving 11 bases between the germline ends. The CDR3 has 16 amino acids. From germline, CDR1 is SGHDT and CDR2 YYEEEE. The CDR3 nucleotides read TGTGCCAGCAGCTTGGTTCGAGGGGCTAGCACAGATACGCAGTATTTT. The encoded protein is CASSLVRGASTDTQYF.

The chain employs TRBV4-3 and TRBJ2-5; 10 bases line up with TRBD1. V trimming: 0 bases; J trimming: 3 bases; junction bases outside the gene matches: 7. CDR3 size: 17 residues. Germline lookup yields CDR1 LGHNA and CDR2 YSLEER. The CDR3 nucleotides read TGCGCCAGCAGCCAAGAAGGCTTGGGGACAGGGGAAGAGACCCAGTACTTC. It yields the protein CASSQEGLGTGEETQYF.

This clone appeared a few times. This chain links TRBV29-1 with TRBJ2-6; no reliable D call. The germline V gene encodes CDR1 SQVTM and CDR2 ANQGSEA. The V end was cut by 2 bases, the J end by 0 bases, with 8 bases between. This CDR3 has 15 amino acids. The CDR3 spells CSVELTVSGANVLTF. The DNA of the CDR3 is TGCAGCGTTGAATTGACGGTCTCTGGGGCCAACGTCCTGACTTTC.

This clone has a count of ten or more. The chain combines TRBV11-2 with TRBJ2-3; TRBD2 aligns across 7 bases. The CDR3 contains 18 residues. CDR1 is SGHAT and CDR2 is FQNNGV in the germline V gene. V lost 2 bases, J lost 2 bases, and 13 bases stayed unmatched. In DNA form, the CDR3 reads TGTGCCAGCAGCTTACCACTGGCGGGAGTCCCTTACACAGATACGCAGTATTTT. Amino acids: CASSLPLAGVPYTDTQYF.

J is TRBJ2-7 and V is TRBV4-1, with a tentative D call TRBD2 (5 bases). This CDR3 spans 15 amino acids. V was pared by 0 bases and J by 0 bases, with 9 bases between. Per the germline V gene, CDR1 is MGHRA and CDR2 is YSYEKL. CDR3 sequence reads: CASSQDPRDSYEQYF. As DNA, the CDR3 is TGCGCCAGCAGCCAAGATCCTCGGGACTCCTACGAGCAGTACTTC.

Only a few counts were recorded for this clone. The V gene is TRBV5-1, the J gene TRBJ1-4; TRBD1 might be the D (5 bases). Germline V gene data show CDR1 as SGHRS and CDR2 as YFSETQ. Trimming left V 5 bases short and J 8 bases short, with 19 bases between. The length of the CDR3 is 15 residues. The chain's CDR3 is CASRLTPSEGEKLFF. In DNA, the CDR3 is TGCGCCAGCAGGTTGACCCCCTCGGAGGGGGAAAAACTGTTTTTT.

This clone was detected only a few times. The genes are TRBV29-1 and TRBJ2-2, with 8 bases fitting TRBD2. The CDR3 is made up of 13 amino acids. Per the germline V gene, CDR1 is SQVTM and CDR2 is ANQGSEA. Trimming cost V 4 bases and J 8 bases; bases outside gene matches: 6. The CDR3 DNA reads TGCAGCGTTGTCGTCATAGCGGGGGGGGAGCTGTTTTTT. As protein: CSVVVIAGGELFF.

This clone was seen ten or more times. The V call is TRBV10-3, the J call TRBJ2-7; either TRBD1 or TRBD2 may supply D (5 bases each). Trimming stripped 11 bases from V and 1 base from J, with 15 bases between. CDR3 size: 13 residues. Germline assignment: CDR1 ENHRY and CDR2 SYGVKD. CDR3 coding DNA: TGTGCCTCCCGACGGGGACGGTCCTACGAGCAGTACTTC. Protein: CASRRGRSYEQYF.

This chain uses TRBV6-6 with TRBJ2-2; D is uncertain. The CDR3 consists of 11 residues. Germline V gives CDR1 MNHNY, CDR2 SVGAGI (reference sequence). The ends were cut back, 3 bases at V and 13 bases at J, with 9 bases in the middle. Written as DNA, the CDR3 is TGTGCCAGCAGTTATGGCGATGCGCTGTTTTTT. Its protein is CASSYGDALFF.

The chain couples TRBV11-2 to TRBJ2-1; D is possibly TRBD1 or TRBD2 (5 bases each). Between the trimmed V and J ends, which lost 3 bases and 4 bases, there was a span of 10 bases. Germline CDR1 is SGHAT and CDR2 is FQNNGV. This CDR3 has 14 residues. The CDR3 sequence: CASSFTGQYNEQFF. The CDR3 bases are TGTGCCAGCAGCTTCACGGGGCAGTACAATGAGCAGTTCTTC.

The CDR3 DNA reads TGTGCCGTACCCAACTTATGGGGGAATGAGCAGTTCTTC. Translation: CAVPNLWGNEQFF. The chain uses TRBV30 and TRBJ2-1; either TRBD1 or TRBD2 may fit D (5 bases each). V was clipped by 8 bases and J by 7 bases, with 18 bases between them. Per the germline V gene, CDR1 is GTSNPN and CDR2 is SVGIG (reference sequence). This CDR3 has 13 amino acids.

J is TRBJ2-2 and V is TRBV5-6, with unresolved D. Trimming left V 3 bases short and J 7 bases short, with 7 bases between. This CDR3 is 12 amino acids long. Per germline, CDR1 SGHDT and CDR2 YYEEEE. CDR3 loop: CASSSDFGELFF. In DNA, the CDR3 is TGTGCCAGCAGCTCAGACTTCGGGGAGCTGTTTTTT.

This rearrangement joins TRBV5-1 to TRBJ2-5; maybe TRBD1 (5 bases). Germline values: CDR1 SGHRS, CDR2 YFSETQ. V lost 0 bases, J lost 5 bases, and 17 bases lay in between. The CDR3 sequence is 16 residues long. This chain's CDR3 is CASSLGGAGLRETQYF. In DNA, the CDR3 is TGCGCCAGCAGCTTGGGTGGGGCAGGCCTACGGGAGACCCAGTACTTC.